This T cell receptor beta chain was recovered during a study of T-cell reconstitution after alpha-beta-depleted transplantation in children. During its preparation, the TCRbeta library received unique molecular identifiers. One entry per CDR3 protein, called by TCRdb with MiXCR from the PCR reads. The data contain about 640,000 distinct CDR3 sequences, around 17% of them singletons. V was clipped by 4 bases and J by 0 bases, with 15 bases between them. Germline CDR1 is SGHRS and CDR2 is YFSETQ. This CDR3 contains 16 residues. The source material was PBMCs from the stem cell graft donor, sampled from the stem cell graft. The chain carries TRBV5-1 and TRBJ2-3; the D gene is possibly TRBD2 (6 bases). This receptor was taken from a human donor who donated a stem cell graft to a child with acute myeloid leukemia. DNA for the CDR3: TGCGCCAGCAGCCCTGTGGGGGGTGAGAGCACAGATACGCAGTATTTT. Protein: CASSPVGGESTDTQYF.